The clone carrying this T cell receptor (beta chain) appeared many times. Its antigen is undetermined. One end of the junction varies from germline; a read error may be responsible. Using RNA transcripts as the source, TCR beta CDR3 regions were amplified. During a first-round RT-PCR of the TCR CDR3, the HTBI primer set was used. Using its own MiXCR run on the multiplex PCR reads, TCRdb lists one record per CDR3 protein. The data show hundreds of thousands of distinct CDR3 sequences, roughly 14% seen once. The CDR3 length is 15 residues. The record originates from a study of T cells in Graves' hyperthyroidism and ophthalmopathy. Study-wide results and limits: By a 13 V-J model, ophthalmopathy was set apart from stable hyperthyroidism. In the blood, most expanded thyroid clonotypes above 0.001 appeared as well.

The rearrangement links TRBV12-3 or TRBV12-4 to TRBJ2-5; TRBD1 aligns across 8 bases. Sequencing was performed on blood. The receptor was derived from a woman aged 40 to 49 with Graves' ophthalmopathy. CDR3 bases: TGTGCCAGCAGCTTAGGAGGGACAGGACAAGAGACCCAGTACTTC. Amino acid sequence: CASSLGGTGQETQYF.